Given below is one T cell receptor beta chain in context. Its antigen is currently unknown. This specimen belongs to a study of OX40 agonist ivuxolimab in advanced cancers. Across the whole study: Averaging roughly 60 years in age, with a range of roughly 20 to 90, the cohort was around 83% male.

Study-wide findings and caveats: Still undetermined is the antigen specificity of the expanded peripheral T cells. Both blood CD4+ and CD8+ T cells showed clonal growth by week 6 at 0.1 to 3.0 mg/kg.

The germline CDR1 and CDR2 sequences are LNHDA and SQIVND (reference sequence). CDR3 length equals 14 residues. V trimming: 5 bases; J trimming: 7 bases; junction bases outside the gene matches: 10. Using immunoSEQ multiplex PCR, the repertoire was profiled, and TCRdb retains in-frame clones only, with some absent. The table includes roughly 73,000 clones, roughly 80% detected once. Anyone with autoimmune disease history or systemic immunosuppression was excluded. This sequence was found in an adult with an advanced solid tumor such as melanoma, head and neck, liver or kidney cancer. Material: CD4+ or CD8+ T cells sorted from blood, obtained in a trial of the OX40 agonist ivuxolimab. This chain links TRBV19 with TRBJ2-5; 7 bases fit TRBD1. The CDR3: CASSPSDRSWTQYF. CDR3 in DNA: TGTGCCAGTAGTCCGTCGGACAGGTCATGGACCCAGTACTTC.